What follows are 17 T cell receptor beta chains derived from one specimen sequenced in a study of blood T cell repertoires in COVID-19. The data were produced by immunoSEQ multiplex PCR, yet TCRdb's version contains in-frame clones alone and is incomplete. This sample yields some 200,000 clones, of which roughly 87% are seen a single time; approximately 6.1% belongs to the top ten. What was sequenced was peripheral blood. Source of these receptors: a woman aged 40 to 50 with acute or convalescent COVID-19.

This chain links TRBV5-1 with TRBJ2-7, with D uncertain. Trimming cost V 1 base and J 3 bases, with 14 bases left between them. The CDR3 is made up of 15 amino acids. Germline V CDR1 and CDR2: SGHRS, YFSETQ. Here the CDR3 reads CASSLTLVDVYEQYF. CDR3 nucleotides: TGCGCCAGCAGCTTGACCCTGGTAGATGTCTACGAGCAGTACTTC.

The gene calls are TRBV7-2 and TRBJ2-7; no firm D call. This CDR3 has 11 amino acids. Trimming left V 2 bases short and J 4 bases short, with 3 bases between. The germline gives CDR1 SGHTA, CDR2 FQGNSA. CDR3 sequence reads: CASSLIYEQYF. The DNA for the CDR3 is TGTGCCAGCAGCTTAATATACGAGCAGTACTTC.

In DNA, the CDR3 is TGTGCCAGCAGCCGGGACACCGGGGAGCTGTTTTTT. Protein: CASSRDTGELFF. The V and J genes are TRBV12-3 or TRBV12-4 and TRBJ2-2; D is unclear. Trimming took off 6 bases at V and 3 bases at J, with 5 bases between the two ends. The CDR3 spans 12 residues.

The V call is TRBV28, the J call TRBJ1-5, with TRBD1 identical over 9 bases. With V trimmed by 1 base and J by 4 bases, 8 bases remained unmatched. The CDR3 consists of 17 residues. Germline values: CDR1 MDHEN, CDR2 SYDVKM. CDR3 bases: TGTGCCAGCAGTTTATTCCGGGGACAGGGTGGGAATCAGCCCCAGCATTTT. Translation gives CASSLFRGQGGNQPQHF.

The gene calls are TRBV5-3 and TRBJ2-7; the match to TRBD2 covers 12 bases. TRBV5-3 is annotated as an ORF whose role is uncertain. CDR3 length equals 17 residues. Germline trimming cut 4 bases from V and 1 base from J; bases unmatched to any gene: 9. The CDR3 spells CARSPWTSGTQSYEQYF. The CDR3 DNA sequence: TGTGCCAGAAGCCCGTGGACTAGCGGGACTCAATCCTACGAGCAGTACTTC.

The CDR3 nucleotides are TGTGCCAGTAGTATAGATTTTCCAGAACCGTATCAGCCCCAGCATTTT. Residues: CASSIDFPEPYQPQHF. The chain combines TRBV19 with TRBJ1-5; the D is unclear. Per germline, CDR1 LNHDA and CDR2 SQIVND (reference sequence). Trimming took off 0 bases at V and 5 bases at J, with 14 bases between the two ends. CDR3 size: 16 residues.

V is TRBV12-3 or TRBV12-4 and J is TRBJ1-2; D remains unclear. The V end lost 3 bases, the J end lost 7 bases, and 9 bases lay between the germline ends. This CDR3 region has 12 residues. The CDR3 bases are TGTGCCAGCAGTTTGGGGAGCGTTGGCTACACCTTC. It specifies CASSLGSVGYTF.

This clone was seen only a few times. In DNA form, the CDR3 reads TGCGCCAGCAGCTTCCTATCTCAGGGGGCTACTGGCTACACCTTC. This gives the protein CASSFLSQGATGYTF. The J gene is TRBJ1-2, the V gene TRBV5-1; 8 bases match TRBD1. The CDR3 totals 15 residues. V trimming: 2 bases; J trimming: 7 bases; junction bases outside the gene matches: 10. The germline V gene has CDR1 SGHRS and CDR2 YFSETQ. Combining the CDR3 with reference TRBV5-1 and TRBJ1-2 gives the whole variable domain KAGVTQTPRYLIKTRGQQVTLSCSPISGHRSVSWYQQTPGQGLQFLFEYFSETQRNKGNFPGRFSGRQFSNSRSEMNVSTLELGDSALYLCASSFLSQGATGYTFGSGTRLTVV.

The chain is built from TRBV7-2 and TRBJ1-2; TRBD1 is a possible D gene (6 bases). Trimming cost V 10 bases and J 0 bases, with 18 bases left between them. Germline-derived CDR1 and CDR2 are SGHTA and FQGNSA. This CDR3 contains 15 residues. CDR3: CAIVPGQTANYGYTF. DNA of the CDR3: TGTGCCATCGTACCGGGACAAACAGCTAACTATGGCTACACCTTC.

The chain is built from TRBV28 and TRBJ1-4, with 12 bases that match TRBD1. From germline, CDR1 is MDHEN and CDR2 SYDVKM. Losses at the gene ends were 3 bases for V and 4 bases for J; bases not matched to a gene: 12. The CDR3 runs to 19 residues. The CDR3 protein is CASSFDPGQGAGINEKLFF. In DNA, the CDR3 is TGTGCCAGCAGTTTTGATCCGGGACAGGGGGCAGGGATTAATGAAAAACTGTTTTTT.

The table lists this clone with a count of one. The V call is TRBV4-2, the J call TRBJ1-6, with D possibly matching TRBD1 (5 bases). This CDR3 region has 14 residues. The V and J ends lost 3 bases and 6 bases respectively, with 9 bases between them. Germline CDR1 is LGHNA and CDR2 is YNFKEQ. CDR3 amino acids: CASSHSTVNSPLHF. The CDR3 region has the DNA TGTGCCAGCAGCCACTCGACAGTTAATTCACCCCTCCACTTT.

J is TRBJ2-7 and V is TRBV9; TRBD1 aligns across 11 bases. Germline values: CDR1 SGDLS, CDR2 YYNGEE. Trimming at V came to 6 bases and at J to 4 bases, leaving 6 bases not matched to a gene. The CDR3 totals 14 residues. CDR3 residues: CASTRGQGAYEQYF. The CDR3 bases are TGTGCCAGCACCCGAGGACAGGGGGCTTACGAGCAGTACTTC. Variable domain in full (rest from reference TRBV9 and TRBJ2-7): DSGVTQTPKHLITATGQRVTLRCSPRSGDLSVYWYQQSLDQGLQFLIQYYNGEERAKGNILERFSAQQFPDLHSELNLSSLELGDSALYFCASTRGQGAYEQYFGPGTRLTVT.

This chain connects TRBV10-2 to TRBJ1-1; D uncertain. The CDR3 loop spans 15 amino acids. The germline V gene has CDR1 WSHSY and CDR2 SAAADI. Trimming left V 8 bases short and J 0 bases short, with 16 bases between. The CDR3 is CASAPRSPMNTEAFF. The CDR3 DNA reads TGCGCCAGCGCTCCACGGAGCCCGATGAACACTGAAGCTTTCTTT.

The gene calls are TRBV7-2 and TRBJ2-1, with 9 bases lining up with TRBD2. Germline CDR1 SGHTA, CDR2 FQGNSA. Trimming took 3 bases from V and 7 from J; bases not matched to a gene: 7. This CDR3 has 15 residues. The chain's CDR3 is CASSLTSGVQNEQFF. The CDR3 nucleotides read TGTGCCAGCAGCTTGACTAGCGGCGTACAAAATGAGCAGTTCTTC.

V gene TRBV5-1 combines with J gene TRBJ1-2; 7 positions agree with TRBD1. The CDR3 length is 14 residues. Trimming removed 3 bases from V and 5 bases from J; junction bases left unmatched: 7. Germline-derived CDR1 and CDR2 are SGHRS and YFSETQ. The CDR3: CASSSPGTAYGYTF. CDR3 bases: TGCGCCAGCAGCTCCCCCGGGACAGCTTATGGCTACACCTTC.

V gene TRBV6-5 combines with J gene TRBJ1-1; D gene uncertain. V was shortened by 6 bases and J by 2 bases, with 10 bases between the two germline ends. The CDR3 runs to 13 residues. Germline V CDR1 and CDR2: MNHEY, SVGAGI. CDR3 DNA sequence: TGTGCCAGCAGCACCCTCGGTAACACTGAAGCTTTCTTT. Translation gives CASSTLGNTEAFF.

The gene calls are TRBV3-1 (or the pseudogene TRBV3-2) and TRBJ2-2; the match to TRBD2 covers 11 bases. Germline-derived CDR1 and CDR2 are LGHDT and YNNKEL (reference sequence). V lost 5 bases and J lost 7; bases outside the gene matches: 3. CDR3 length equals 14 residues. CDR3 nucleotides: TGTGCCAGCAGCACCCTAGCGGGAGGCGGGGAGCTGTTTTTT. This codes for CASSTLAGGGELFF.